This entry lists 18 T cell receptor beta chains sequenced from one sample in a study of radiotherapy plus CTLA-4 blockade in lung cancer. The table came from immunoSEQ multiplex PCR; TCRdb's copy has only in-frame clones and leaves some out. The sample includes tens of thousands of clones, approximately 75% seen only once; the top ten take around 23%. The sample consisted of peripheral blood, taken from a patient treated with radiotherapy plus ipilimumab. These receptors all stem from a human donor with non-small cell lung cancer that progressed on radiotherapy plus ipilimumab.

This sequence joins TRBV9 and TRBJ2-7; 7 nucleotides agree with TRBD2. Germline assignment: CDR1 SGDLS and CDR2 YYNGEE. The CDR3 is 15 amino acids. V lost 1 base and J lost 3; bases outside the gene matches: 7. The CDR3: CASSVYPSGIYEQYF. In DNA, the CDR3 is TGTGCCAGCAGCGTATATCCTAGCGGAATCTACGAGCAGTACTTC.

The rearrangement joins TRBV2 to TRBJ2-1, with 9 bases aligning to TRBD2. From germline, CDR1 is SNHLY and CDR2 FYNNEI. J was trimmed by 13 bases and V by 5 bases; bases with no gene match: 12. CDR3 length: 14 amino acids. In DNA, the CDR3 is TGTGCCAGCAGTCCTCTTAGCGGGGGTTCTCAACAGTTCTTC. It translates to CASSPLSGGSQQFF.

This clone was seen a single time. This chain connects TRBV4-2 to TRBJ2-4; 9 nucleotides align to TRBD2. The CDR3 sequence is 19 residues long. Germline loops: CDR1 LGHNA, CDR2 YNFKEQ. V was clipped by 0 bases and J by 1 base; unmatched bases: 10. In DNA, the CDR3 is TGTGCCAGCAGCCAAGATAGAGCGGGGGGCCCCAACGCCAAAAACATTCAGTACTTC. This gives the protein CASSQDRAGGPNAKNIQYF.

This clone came up a few times. The V and J genes are TRBV9 and TRBJ2-1; D may be TRBD2 (5 bases). Germline V lookup: CDR1 SGDLS, CDR2 YYNGEE. V lost 1 base to trimming and J lost 6 bases, with 14 bases between them. CDR3 length: 15 amino acids. The CDR3 nucleotides read TGTGCCAGCAGCGTATCCGGGTTCGCGGGCAATGAGCAGTTCTTC. Protein: CASSVSGFAGNEQFF.

J is TRBJ2-7 and V is TRBV23-1; the match to TRBD1 covers 10 bases. TRBV23-1 is noted as an ORF with a role that remains uncertain. There are 17 residues in the CDR3. The J segment lost 0 bases and the V segment lost 1 base, leaving 6 bases of the junction unmatched. CDR3 in amino acids: CASSQLPGQGSSYEQYF. In DNA form, the CDR3 reads TGCGCCAGCAGTCAATTACCGGGACAGGGGAGCTCCTACGAGCAGTACTTC.

The CDR3 region is CASRPGLAGNEQFF. The CDR3 DNA reads as TGTGCCAGCAGACCGGGACTAGCGGGCAATGAGCAGTTCTTC. This sequence joins TRBV2 and TRBJ2-1; TRBD2 matches at 12 bases. The CDR3 runs to 14 residues. Germline V gives CDR1 SNHLY, CDR2 FYNNEI. J gave up 6 bases and V 6 bases, and 3 bases lay outside the gene matches.

Regarding this clone: This CDR3 is also generated by other DNA sequences in the sample. J is TRBJ2-5 and V is TRBV5-4; 10 positions agree with TRBD1. V lost 4 bases, J lost 4 bases, and 7 bases stayed unmatched. In germline, CDR1 is SGHNT, CDR2 YYREEE (reference sequence). This CDR3 contains 15 residues. The CDR3 reads CASSPSTGGGETQYF. The DNA for the CDR3 is TGTGCCAGCAGCCCCTCGACAGGGGGCGGAGAGACCCAGTACTTC.

This sequence joins TRBV27 and TRBJ1-1, with TRBD1 as a possible D gene (5 bases). Germline CDR1 reads MNHEY; CDR2 reads SMNVEV (reference sequence). V dropped 2 bases and J dropped 1 base, with 11 bases sitting between them. The CDR3 has 15 amino acids. In DNA, the CDR3 is TGTGCCAGCAGTTTAGCTCAGGGCTCGAACACTGAAGCTTTCTTT. Encoded protein: CASSLAQGSNTEAFF.

This clone was detected only once. The chain carries TRBV11-2 and TRBJ1-1, with TRBD1 matching over 7 bases. This CDR3 is built from 15 residues. Germline assignment: CDR1 SGHAT and CDR2 FQNNGV. J gave up 1 base and V 5 bases, and 7 bases lay outside the gene matches. For the CDR3, the DNA is TGTGCCAGCAGCCAGGGACAGCCGGGGAACACTGAAGCTTTCTTT. It translates to CASSQGQPGNTEAFF.

This chain's CDR3 is CASSSQGPNTEAFF. Written as DNA, the CDR3 is TGTGCCAGCAGCTCACAGGGCCCGAACACTGAAGCTTTCTTT. The V call is TRBV7-3, the J call TRBJ1-1; D possibly corresponds to TRBD1 (6 bases). The germline CDR1 and CDR2 sequences are SGHTA and FQGTGA. V shed 4 bases and J shed 1 base, with 10 bases lying between them. The CDR3 extends over 14 amino acids.

This clone was observed a few times. This chain connects TRBV5-4 to TRBJ2-7; 13 bases map to TRBD2. CDR3 length: 19 amino acids. Per the germline V gene, CDR1 is SGHNT and CDR2 is YYREEE (reference sequence). Trimming cost V 0 bases and J 4 bases; bases outside gene matches: 13. The DNA for the CDR3 is TGTGCCAGCAGCTTGGGACTAGCGGGGGGAGCCAGGAGTCGTTACGAGCAGTACTTC. It translates to CASSLGLAGGARSRYEQYF.

The rearrangement links TRBV7-9 to TRBJ1-2, with D perhaps matching TRBD1 (5 bases). V was cut by 4 bases and J by 8 bases, with 14 bases left in between. Germline CDR1 and CDR2: SEHNR and FQNEAQ (reference sequence). The CDR3 is made up of 13 amino acids. The CDR3 DNA reads as TGTGCCAGCAGCTCGACCGGGACTGTCGGCTACACCTTC. Amino acids: CASSSTGTVGYTF.

The genes are TRBV7-6 and TRBJ1-6; the D gene is possibly TRBD1 (6 bases). The CDR3 contains 15 residues. The V gene lost 6 bases and the J gene lost 5 bases, with 14 bases spanning the gap. Germline CDR1 and CDR2: SGHVS and FNYEAQ. CDR3 bases: TGTGCCAGCAGTTCCACCAGACAGGATAATTCACCCCTCCACTTT. It specifies CASSSTRQDNSPLHF.

CDR3 amino acids: CASSPRRSGLYEQYF. For the CDR3, the DNA is TGTGCCAGCAGCCCCCGGAGGAGTGGTTTGTACGAGCAGTACTTC. This chain joins TRBV7-2 and TRBJ2-7; a weak D match, TRBD2 (5 bases). The CDR3 consists of 15 residues. Germline lookup yields CDR1 SGHTA and CDR2 FQGNSA. The V gene lost 5 bases and the J gene lost 4 bases, with 18 bases spanning the gap.

V and J are TRBV27 and TRBJ1-2, with a weak D call TRBD1 (6 bases). CDR3 length equals 12 residues. Germline CDR1 reads MNHEY; CDR2 reads SMNVEV (reference sequence). V was pared by 5 bases and J by 6 bases, with 10 bases between. The CDR3 DNA reads as TGTGCCAGCAGTGAAGACAGGAATGGCTACACCTTC. Translating gives CASSEDRNGYTF.

The chain links TRBV6-5 to TRBJ1-1; D gene unclear. CDR3 size: 13 residues. The V end lost 6 bases, the J end lost 0 bases, and 8 bases lay between the germline ends. CDR1 and CDR2 (germline): MNHEY, SVGAGI. CDR3 bases: TGTGCCAGCAGCACAGAACTGAACACTGAAGCTTTCTTT. This translates into CASSTELNTEAFF.

The V gene is TRBV6-5, the J gene TRBJ1-1, with unresolved D. Trimming pared 7 bases from V and 1 base from J, leaving 10 bases between. Germline V CDR1 and CDR2: MNHEY, SVGAGI. The CDR3 sequence is 13 residues long. CDR3 in DNA: TGTGCCAGCAATCTCGGGAGGAACACTGAAGCTTTCTTT. Residues: CASNLGRNTEAFF.

The chain couples TRBV11-2 to TRBJ2-5, with D possibly TRBD2 on 6 matching bases. The DNA matches TRBJ2-7 better at its end, which makes the J call doubtful. CDR3 length: 16 residues. Germline CDR1 SGHAT, CDR2 FQNNGV. CDR3 protein: CASSPTAGFSSYEQYF. The CDR3 DNA follows: TGTGCCAGCAGCCCCACCGCGGGGTTTAGCTCCTACGAGCAGTACTTC.